This T cell receptor beta chain was captured in a study of Graves' ophthalmopathy and Graves' hyperthyroidism. Study in general: The collection of peripheral blood took place at initial diagnosis, before any treatment.

CDR3 length equals 15 residues. Germline V gene data show CDR1 as SEHNR and CDR2 as FQNEAQ (reference sequence). Worth noting for this clonotype: What it recognizes is unknown. The junction departs from the called germline gene at one end, perhaps through a read error.

The study excluded patients with other autoimmune diseases, uncontrolled infections, pregnancy or lactation. Symptoms, serum thyroxine and TRAb, thyroid ultrasound, and orbital computed tomography formed the diagnostic basis. As the template, RNA transcripts were used to amplify TCR beta CDR3 regions. HTBI primers served in a first-round RT-PCR, which a second-round multiplex PCR followed. TCRdb reprocessed the multiplex PCR reads with MiXCR, giving one entry per CDR3 protein. The sample includes about 740,000 distinct CDR3 sequences, 35% to 50% seen only once; the top ten take roughly 46%. The study's findings and limits: The model reached approximately 70% sensitivity and around 72% specificity for predicting ophthalmopathy progression.

The chain employs TRBV7-9 and TRBJ1-6; 9 nucleotides align to TRBD1. The sequenced sample consisted of peripheral blood. The clonotype comes from an adult man with Graves' ophthalmopathy. CDR3 coding DNA: TGTGCCAGCAGCGTAGCTACAGGGGGCGGTTCACCCCTCCACTTT. Translation gives CASSVATGGGSPLHF.